The 11 T cell receptor beta chains reported below all come from one sample, sequenced in a study of blood T cell repertoires in COVID-19. Assay used: immunoSEQ multiplex PCR; TCRdb lists only in-frame clones, some missing. The repertoire holds around 140,000 clones, with approximately 84% as singletons. The sample taken for sequencing was peripheral blood. All receptors come from a human donor with acute or convalescent COVID-19. The donor label of this sample is uncertain.

CDR3 in DNA: TGTGCCAGCAGCTTAGATGGGACAGTAAACTATGGCTACACCTTC. Its protein product is CASSLDGTVNYGYTF. The V and J genes are TRBV7-3 and TRBJ1-2, with TRBD1 matching 7 bases. Trimming removed 2 bases from V and 2 bases from J; junction bases left unmatched: 5. CDR1 and CDR2 (germline): SGHTA, FQGTGA. The CDR3 length is 15 residues.

This rearrangement joins TRBV18 to TRBJ2-3; no clear D gene. Germline lookup yields CDR1 KGHSH and CDR2 LQKENI. Between the trimmed V and J ends, which lost 2 bases and 5 bases, there was a span of 11 bases. This CDR3 contains 14 residues. CDR3 amino acids: CASSPVAMVDTQYF. CDR3 bases: TGTGCCAGCTCACCAGTCGCTATGGTAGATACGCAGTATTTT.

The chain combines TRBV30 with TRBJ1-2, with D hard to call. Germline CDR1 reads GTSNPN; CDR2 reads SVGIG (reference sequence). V dropped 0 bases and J dropped 12 bases, with 14 bases sitting between them. The CDR3 loop spans 12 amino acids. In DNA, the CDR3 is TGTGCCTGGAGTGTACTCACCTCCTCCCACACCTTC. It encodes CAWSVLTSSHTF.

The V gene is TRBV4-1, the J gene TRBJ1-3; perhaps TRBD1 as D (5 bases). In germline, CDR1 is MGHRA, CDR2 YSYEKL. The CDR3 is 14 amino acids. V lost 1 base, J lost 5 bases, and 9 bases lay in between. As DNA, the CDR3 is TGCGCCAGCAGCCAAGGCCCAGGGAGAAACACCATATATTTT. It yields the protein CASSQGPGRNTIYF.

The rearrangement links TRBV2 to TRBJ1-3; TRBD1 agrees at 10 bases. V shed 5 bases and J 5 bases; nucleotides not matched to a gene: 3. CDR1 and CDR2 (germline): SNHLY, FYNNEI. The CDR3 runs to 14 residues. The CDR3 nucleotides are TGTGCCAGCAGTCACGACAGGGGGCGAAACACCATATATTTT. Protein sequence: CASSHDRGRNTIYF.

The rearrangement uses TRBV6-4 and TRBJ1-2; 7 bases match TRBD1. Germline CDR1 and CDR2: MRHNA and SNTAGT. The CDR3 has 15 amino acids. After removal of 2 bases from V and 8 bases from J, the junction contained 11 bases not matched to a gene. The DNA for the CDR3 is TGTGCCAGCAGTGACGGATATGACAGGGCTGGCGGCTACACCTTC. This encodes CASSDGYDRAGGYTF.

V and J are TRBV4-1 and TRBJ1-4; no clear D. Germline CDR1 and CDR2: MGHRA and YSYEKL. The ends were cut back, 1 base at V and 5 bases at J, with 8 bases in the middle. The CDR3 consists of 14 residues. The CDR3 bases are TGCGCCAGCAGCCAAGCTCCTCAGAATGAAAAACTGTTTTTT. Its translation is CASSQAPQNEKLFF.

This rearrangement joins TRBV5-8 to TRBJ2-1, with 8 bases fitting TRBD1. The V and J ends lost 0 bases and 9 bases, in that order; junction bases with no gene match: 8. Germline V CDR1 and CDR2: SGHTS, YDEGEE. The CDR3 sequence is 15 residues long. The CDR3 nucleotides read TGTGCCAGCAGCTTGGTGGTAGGACAGGGTGGTGAGCAGTTCTTC. Translation: CASSLVVGQGGEQFF.

This clone was picked up a small number of times. The V and J genes are TRBV27 and TRBJ2-7; D is unclear. This CDR3 is 15 amino acids long. Between the trimmed V and J ends, which lost 5 bases and 1 base, there was a span of 15 bases. Looked up from germline, CDR1 is MNHEY and CDR2 is SMNVEV (reference sequence). DNA for the CDR3: TGTGCCAGCAGTCTTGCCGGGTCGCCGTCCTACGAGCAGTACGTC. Translating gives CASSLAGSPSYEQYV.

The V and J genes are TRBV6-2 or TRBV6-3 and TRBJ2-3, with D perhaps TRBD2 (5 bases). The length of the CDR3 is 15 residues. V shed 6 bases and J shed 6 bases, with 19 bases lying between them. The V gene's germline CDR1 is MNHEY and CDR2 SVGEGT. The CDR3 sequence: CASSPGILVSDTQYF. For the CDR3, the DNA is TGTGCCAGCAGCCCCGGGATCCTCGTATCGGATACGCAGTATTTT.

The chain recombines TRBV5-1 with TRBJ2-1, with D perhaps matching TRBD1 (5 bases). The CDR3 length is 12 residues. V was clipped by 5 bases and J by 8 bases, with 11 bases between them. Looked up from germline, CDR1 is SGHRS and CDR2 is YFSETQ. The CDR3 coding sequence is TGCGCCAGCAGTTCGCAGGGTCATGAGCAGTTCTTC. Protein product: CASSSQGHEQFF.